The next 26 T cell receptor beta chains were all read from a single sample in a study of blood T cell repertoires in COVID-19. TCRdb keeps only in-frame clones here, not all; method: immunoSEQ multiplex PCR. The data contain around 140,000 clones, nearly 90% of them singletons. Source material: peripheral blood. The origin of the receptors is a man in his 70s with acute or convalescent COVID-19.

The chain joins TRBV24-1 to TRBJ2-3; D possibly corresponds to TRBD2 (5 bases). Germline loops: CDR1 KGHDR, CDR2 SFDVKD. The length of the CDR3 is 14 residues. V dropped 5 bases and J dropped 8 bases, with 16 bases sitting between them. CDR3 sequence (DNA): TGTGCCACCAGTGCGGGCGAGCTGGCGGGTACGCAGTATTTT. Its protein product is CATSAGELAGTQYF.

J is TRBJ2-5 and V is TRBV2; possibly TRBD1 for D (5 bases). This CDR3 contains 14 residues. The germline CDR1 and CDR2 sequences are SNHLY and FYNNEI. The ends were cut back, 4 bases at V and 4 bases at J, with 13 bases in the middle. CDR3 sequence (DNA): TGTGCCAGCAGTGGGGCAGGGAAGGGAGAGACCCAGTACTTC. It translates to CASSGAGKGETQYF.

This sequence joins TRBV28 and TRBJ1-1, with D perhaps TRBD1 (5 bases). The germline V and J ends were trimmed by 2 bases and 11 bases, with 24 bases remaining between them. The germline gives CDR1 MDHEN, CDR2 SYDVKM. CDR3 length: 16 amino acids. In DNA, the CDR3 is TGTGCCAGCAGTTTAGTTTACTTAACAGACGAACGGGGGGCTTTCTTT. Translating gives CASSLVYLTDERGAFF.

The chain joins TRBV2 to TRBJ1-2; no clear D gene. The CDR3 totals 13 residues. The V gene lost 4 bases and the J gene lost 3 bases, with 9 bases spanning the gap. From germline, CDR1 is SNHLY and CDR2 FYNNEI. This CDR3 is CASSGAGYYGYTF. DNA of the CDR3: TGTGCCAGCAGTGGGGCAGGATACTATGGCTACACCTTC.

This chain joins TRBV7-8 and TRBJ2-7; 8 nucleotides align to TRBD2. Germline CDR1 SGHVS, CDR2 FQNEAQ. This CDR3 contains 15 residues. V lost 2 bases, J lost 4 bases, and 7 bases stayed unmatched. The CDR3 DNA reads as TGTGCCAGCAGCTTATCCGGGACTAGGCGGTACGAGCAGTACTTC. Amino acid sequence: CASSLSGTRRYEQYF.

V usage is TRBV10-2 and J usage is TRBJ2-7; 7 bases map to TRBD2. V shed 6 bases and J 2 bases; nucleotides not matched to a gene: 4. The germline V gene has CDR1 WSHSY and CDR2 SAAADI. The length of the CDR3 is 13 residues. The CDR3 nucleotides read TGCGCCAGCAGGGGAGGGATTACCTACGAGCAGTACTTC. Its protein product is CASRGGITYEQYF.

The rearrangement links TRBV6-5 to TRBJ2-3, with 7 bases aligning to TRBD1. Germline V CDR1 and CDR2: MNHEY, SVGAGI. V shed 8 bases, J shed 4 bases, and the junction held 9 bases outside the gene matches. This CDR3 region has 14 residues. The chain's CDR3 is CASETGTAADTQYF. The CDR3 DNA follows: TGTGCCAGCGAGACAGGGACGGCGGCAGATACGCAGTATTTT.

The J gene is TRBJ1-2, the V gene TRBV7-9; maybe TRBD1 (6 bases). Trimming pared 4 bases from V and 7 bases from J, leaving 10 bases between. CDR3 length equals 12 residues. CDR1 is SEHNR and CDR2 is FQNEAQ in the germline V gene (reference sequence). In DNA form, the CDR3 reads TGTGCCAGCAGCTCACAGGGATTTGGCTACACCTTC. As protein: CASSSQGFGYTF.

V usage is TRBV9 and J usage is TRBJ2-1; D gene ambiguous. V was cut by 0 bases and J by 8 bases, with 15 bases left in between. This CDR3 region has 15 residues. Germline V gives CDR1 SGDLS, CDR2 YYNGEE. CDR3 protein: CASSVEEFPRDEQFF. CDR3 coding DNA: TGTGCCAGCAGCGTAGAAGAATTCCCTCGAGATGAGCAGTTCTTC.

The genes are TRBV4-2 and TRBJ1-3, with 7 nucleotides matching TRBD1. The CDR3 consists of 17 residues. The V segment lost 0 bases and the J segment 0 bases; nucleotides outside the gene matches: 5. Looked up from germline, CDR1 is LGHNA and CDR2 is YNFKEQ. The CDR3 loop reads CASSQEGTASSGNTIYF. Written as DNA, the CDR3 is TGTGCCAGCAGCCAAGAAGGGACAGCGAGCTCTGGAAACACCATATATTTT.

J is TRBJ2-3 and V is TRBV3-1 (or the pseudogene TRBV3-2); D may be TRBD2 (6 bases). The germline V gene has CDR1 LGHDT and CDR2 YNNKEL (reference sequence). Deletions cut 3 bases from V and 0 bases from J, with 13 bases between. The CDR3 has 16 amino acids. CDR3 sequence: CASSQERRASTDTQYF. The CDR3 region has the DNA TGTGCCAGCAGCCAGGAACGGAGGGCTAGCACAGATACGCAGTATTTT.

The V call is TRBV24-1, the J call TRBJ2-5; 8 nucleotides line up with TRBD1. This CDR3 spans 16 amino acids. The V segment lost 4 bases and the J segment 2 bases; nucleotides outside the gene matches: 8. Per germline, CDR1 KGHDR and CDR2 SFDVKD. DNA of the CDR3: TGTGCCACCAGTGAGGGCGGGACAGGCCCGCAAGAGACCCAGTACTTC. Translated: CATSEGGTGPQETQYF.

The chain uses TRBV27 and TRBJ2-4, with a weak D call TRBD1 (6 bases). This CDR3 is 14 amino acids long. The germline gives CDR1 MNHEY, CDR2 SMNVEV (reference sequence). With 6 bases removed from V and 1 base from J, the gap between germline ends came to 10 bases. The CDR3 bases are TGTGCCAGCAGCCAAACAGGGGCCAAAAACATTCAGTACTTC. As protein: CASSQTGAKNIQYF.

V is TRBV5-1 and J is TRBJ1-2, with 10 bases identical to TRBD1. V trimming: 4 bases; J trimming: 3 bases; junction bases outside the gene matches: 6. Germline-derived CDR1 and CDR2 are SGHRS and YFSETQ. The length of the CDR3 is 15 residues. The CDR3 is CASSLGTGADYGYTF. The CDR3 DNA reads TGCGCCAGCAGCCTCGGGACAGGGGCGGACTATGGCTACACCTTC.

This clone was detected a few times. The CDR3 bases are TGTGCCACCAGCAGAGACGAGGCGTCCTACGAGCAGTACTTC. It specifies CATSRDEASYEQYF. V is TRBV15 and J is TRBJ2-7, with no clear D. The CDR3 covers 14 residues. Trimming cost V 0 bases and J 1 base, with 7 bases left between them. Germline V lookup: CDR1 LNHNV, CDR2 YYDKDF (reference sequence).

This clone appeared once. This chain joins TRBV5-1 and TRBJ1-4, with 10 bases lining up with TRBD1. The CDR3 contains 14 residues. V dropped 6 bases and J dropped 6; count of bases not matched to a gene: 5. Germline V gene sequence: CDR1 SGHRS, CDR2 YFSETQ. Written as DNA, the CDR3 is TGCGCCAGCACCACCGGGACAGGGGATGAAAAACTGTTTTTT. Protein sequence: CASTTGTGDEKLFF.

The chain carries TRBV7-2 and TRBJ2-7, with a possible D match to TRBD1 (5 bases). The CDR3 extends over 15 amino acids. The V end was cut by 8 bases, the J end by 3 bases, with 20 bases between. Looked up from germline, CDR1 is SGHTA and CDR2 is FQGNSA. The CDR3 sequence: CASCIAAGQNYEQYF. CDR3 nucleotides: TGTGCCAGCTGCATCGCGGCAGGGCAAAACTACGAGCAGTACTTC.

V and J are TRBV28 and TRBJ2-6, with 7 bases matching TRBD1. Germline CDR1 reads MDHEN; CDR2 reads SYDVKM. CDR3 length equals 15 residues. Unmatched junction bases numbered 5, after V lost 8 bases and J lost 1 base. CDR3 in DNA: TGTGCCAGCCTTGGCAGGGGGTCTGGGGCCAACGTCCTGACTTTC. Its translation: CASLGRGSGANVLTF.

The rearrangement joins TRBV9 to TRBJ1-5; 9 bases agree with TRBD1. CDR3 size: 14 residues. With V trimmed by 0 bases and J by 9 bases, 4 bases remained unmatched. From germline, CDR1 is SGDLS and CDR2 YYNGEE. CDR3 nucleotide sequence: TGTGCCAGCAGCGTAGGCACAGGGGGCCTGCCCCAGCATTTT. It specifies CASSVGTGGLPQHF.

This clone was detected only a few times. The V call is TRBV5-1, the J call TRBJ1-1, with D perhaps TRBD1 (5 bases). V lost 4 bases to trimming and J lost 1 base, with 11 bases between them. The CDR3 sequence is 14 residues long. Germline V lookup: CDR1 SGHRS, CDR2 YFSETQ. The CDR3 DNA reads TGCGCCAGCAGCGGAACAAGGGGGAACACTGAAGCTTTCTTT. Translation: CASSGTRGNTEAFF.

The table lists this clone with a few counts. The V and J genes are TRBV28 and TRBJ1-4; TRBD1 matches at 8 bases. The CDR3 runs 14 residues. The V gene end was trimmed by 7 bases and the J gene end by 1 base; junction bases not matched to a gene: 2. CDR1 MDHEN and CDR2 SYDVKM come from the germline V gene. The DNA of the CDR3 is TGTGCCAGCACCGACAGGGGAACTAATGAAAAACTGTTTTTT. Its translation is CASTDRGTNEKLFF.

This chain joins TRBV5-1 and TRBJ1-1; maybe TRBD1 (6 bases). This CDR3 is 17 amino acids long. From germline, CDR1 is SGHRS and CDR2 YFSETQ. Between the trimmed V and J ends, which lost 0 bases and 5 bases, there was a span of 20 bases. CDR3 bases: TGCGCCAGCAGCTTGGCCCTGGGGGCCTCGGGGCTTACTGAAGCTTTCTTT. Translation: CASSLALGASGLTEAFF.

The chain couples TRBV27 to TRBJ2-7; TRBD1 matches 8 bases. The CDR3 is 17 residues long. Per the germline V gene, CDR1 is MNHEY and CDR2 is SMNVEV (reference sequence). Trimming took 4 bases from V and 4 from J; bases not matched to a gene: 15. The CDR3 region has the DNA TGTGCCAGCAGTTCTCCCTCCTCGCAGGGGGCTCGGTACGAGCAGTACTTC. This gives the protein CASSSPSSQGARYEQYF.

The J gene is TRBJ2-1, the V gene TRBV7-2; 7 bases fit TRBD1. The CDR3 contains 13 residues. The V and J ends lost 3 bases and 16 bases, in that order; junction bases with no gene match: 12. CDR1 and CDR2 from the germline V gene are SGHTA and FQGNSA. CDR3 DNA: TGTGCCAGCAGCTTCAAGGGGGCACCCGCCCAATTCTTC. This sequence encodes CASSFKGAPAQFF.

The rearrangement joins TRBV29-1 to TRBJ2-5, with 8 bases matching TRBD2. V gave up 3 bases and J gave up 5 bases; unmatched junction bases: 2. From germline, CDR1 is SQVTM and CDR2 ANQGSEA. This CDR3 contains 12 residues. The CDR3 reads CSVEREVETQYF. For the CDR3, the DNA is TGCAGCGTTGAGCGGGAGGTGGAGACCCAGTACTTC.

The chain carries TRBV3-1 (or the pseudogene TRBV3-2) and TRBJ2-3; D is undetermined. The germline V gene has CDR1 LGHDT and CDR2 YNNKEL (reference sequence). The V end was cut by 4 bases, the J end by 5 bases, with 7 bases between. The CDR3 consists of 12 residues. The CDR3 coding sequence is TGTGCCAGCAGCCTGACTGTAGATACGCAGTATTTT. Encoded protein: CASSLTVDTQYF.